This section outlines one T cell receptor beta chain sequence together with its context. The data derive from a study of blood T cell repertoires in COVID-19. The overall study: The United States, Italy and Spain were the sources of the acute and convalescent COVID-19 samples.

Original data processing: How many nucleated cells were present was estimated from reference gene primer amplification. Sequencing used immunoSEQ multiplex PCR; TCRdb keeps in-frame clones, though not all of them. V and J calls plus clone size are reproduced from that table; the DNA served to infer D and trimming. The top ten clones hold around 20% of a sample with around 50,000 clones, about 88% of them seen once. The sample taken for sequencing was peripheral blood. The clonotype was recovered from a man in his 70s with active COVID-19.

The CDR3 protein is CAISEMDRGKQETQYF. For the CDR3, the DNA is TGTGCCATCAGTGAAATGGACAGGGGCAAACAAGAGACCCAGTACTTC. The chain employs TRBV10-3 and TRBJ2-5; 9 positions match TRBD1. The CDR3 is 16 amino acids. Germline values: CDR1 ENHRY, CDR2 SYGVKD. V was clipped by 3 bases and J by 2 bases; unmatched bases: 7.